This T cell receptor beta chain emerged from a study of human T cells and chemical hapten exposure. Study information: The use of 2% DPC on roughly 2 cm by roughly 2 cm of upper inner arm skin constituted sensitization. Notes on the study in general: Expanded TCRs were compared with controls, and the expanded TCRs formed significantly more large CDR3 similarity clusters.

Germline CDR1 reads MNHEY; CDR2 reads SVGEGT. With 0 bases removed from V and 10 bases from J, the gap between germline ends came to 9 bases. The CDR3 spans 12 residues. The sample's time point: patch test 2, 6 weeks after DPC sensitization. Treatment noted: therapeutic diphenylcyclopropenone sensitization with weekly scalp DPC. Donation of samples came from alopecia patients who were 18 to 70 years old and suitable for DPC. Authors' processing steps: Per-sample TCR counts ranged from about 23,224 to 690,600, median approximately 98,000. MiXCR, run by TCRdb on the RACE reads, gives a single entry per CDR3 protein. The V and J calls and clone size come from TCRdb's table, not from the authors' own analysis. Among a few hundred thousand distinct CDR3 sequences listed, 6% to 7% were seen once. This clonotype has a handful of counts. Its antigen is unidentified.

The receptor's source is a woman in her late teens or twenties with alopecia areata. Some clones in this sample may be carry-over from other donors' samples. The sequencing here drew on whole blood, taken in connection with sensitization to the hapten diphenylcyclopropenone (DPC). J is TRBJ1-1 and V is TRBV6-2 or TRBV6-3; no definite D call. The CDR3 sequence: CASSYSGLGAFF. The CDR3 coding sequence is TGTGCCAGCAGTTACTCAGGGCTTGGAGCTTTCTTT.